The 23 T cell receptor beta chains presented below share a single source sample, sequenced in a study of blood T cell dynamics during melanoma immunotherapy. The data were produced by immunoSEQ multiplex PCR, yet TCRdb's version contains in-frame clones alone and is incomplete. The table records roughly 15,000 clones, about nine tenths of them present only once. Regarding time point: pre-treatment baseline. This specimen was blood, taken from a patient treated with checkpoint blockade. The receptor source for this set is a human donor with melanoma.

The V and J genes are TRBV5-1 and TRBJ2-2, with 8 bases identical to TRBD1. J was trimmed by 5 bases and V by 4 bases; bases with no gene match: 10. The CDR3 has 16 residues. CDR1 is SGHRS, CDR2 YFSETQ, per germline. The CDR3 region has the DNA TGCGCCAGCAGCGGAGGACAGGGAGGAGGGACCGGGGAGCTGTTTTTT. It specifies CASSGGQGGGTGELFF.

The rearrangement joins TRBV7-2 to TRBJ2-3, with a possible D match to TRBD2 (5 bases). V lost 2 bases to trimming and J lost 1 base, with 13 bases between them. The CDR3 has 16 amino acids. Germline values: CDR1 SGHTA, CDR2 FQGNSA. The chain's CDR3 is CASSLWFGVRTDTQYF. CDR3 DNA: TGTGCCAGCAGCTTATGGTTCGGGGTCCGCACAGATACGCAGTATTTT.

J is TRBJ1-3 and V is TRBV12-5; TRBD1 is a possible D gene (5 bases). There are 18 residues in the CDR3. Per the germline V gene, CDR1 is LGHNT and CDR2 is FRNRAP. V lost 0 bases and J lost 4, with 19 bases in between. This chain's CDR3 is CASGLVLQGAIVGNTIYF. CDR3 coding DNA: TGTGCTAGTGGTTTGGTACTGCAAGGGGCAATTGTGGGAAACACCATATATTTT.

The chain recombines TRBV6-5 with TRBJ1-2, with D possibly matching TRBD1 (5 bases). CDR3 length: 13 residues. Germline values: CDR1 MNHEY, CDR2 SVGAGI. V shed 0 bases and J shed 7 bases, with 9 bases lying between them. CDR3 nucleotide sequence: TGTGCCAGCAGTTACTCAGGGGAGATTGGCTACACCTTC. Amino acid sequence: CASSYSGEIGYTF.

This chain links TRBV29-1 with TRBJ1-2; 10 bases are a match to TRBD1. The ends lost 6 bases at V and 8 bases at J; junction bases unmatched: 12. CDR1 is SQVTM and CDR2 is ANQGSEA in the germline V gene. This CDR3 has 14 residues. CDR3 bases: TGCAGCGTGGCCTGGGACAGGGGACGAAAGGGCTACACCTTC. The encoded protein is CSVAWDRGRKGYTF.

The chain couples TRBV25-1 to TRBJ1-1; D is ambiguous. V was pared by 6 bases and J by 4 bases, with 12 bases between. This CDR3 contains 13 residues. CDR1 is MGHDK, CDR2 SYGVNS, per germline. The CDR3 sequence: CASRLSEVTEAFF. In DNA, the CDR3 is TGTGCCAGCAGGTTATCCGAGGTCACTGAAGCTTTCTTT.

The DNA for the CDR3 is TGTGCCAGTACCACTGACAGCACCTCTAACTATGGCTACACCTTC. Translation: CASTTDSTSNYGYTF. This chain connects TRBV19 to TRBJ1-2; D might be TRBD1 (5 bases). The V gene's germline CDR1 is LNHDA and CDR2 SQIVND (reference sequence). V shed 7 bases and J shed 0 bases, with 15 bases lying between them. This CDR3 is built from 15 residues.

V and J are TRBV5-6 and TRBJ1-4, with D maybe TRBD1 (5 bases). Per the germline V gene, CDR1 is SGHDT and CDR2 is YYEEEE. V gave up 6 bases and J gave up 3 bases, with 12 bases separating them. The CDR3 has 14 amino acids. The CDR3 nucleotides are TGTGCCAGCACGGTATGGGGGGCTAATGAAAAACTGTTTTTT. Its protein is CASTVWGANEKLFF. Using reference TRBV5-6 and TRBJ1-4 for the parts outside the CDR3, the full variable domain is DAGVTQSPTHLIKTRGQQVTLRCSPKSGHDTVSWYQQALGQGPQFIFQYYEEEERQRGNFPDRFSGHQFPNYSSELNVNALLLGDSALYLCASTVWGANEKLFFGSGTQLSVL.

This clone was found a few times. The chain couples TRBV7-9 to TRBJ1-6; D is unresolved. V lost 5 bases and J lost 5, with 16 bases in between. CDR1 is SEHNR, CDR2 FQNEAQ, per germline (reference sequence). The CDR3 is 16 amino acids. CDR3 DNA: TGTGCCAGCAGCCCCTCAGGCGGGCCCCATAATTCACCCCTCCACTTT. Its protein is CASSPSGGPHNSPLHF.

The rearrangement uses TRBV2 and TRBJ2-1, with TRBD2 matching 13 bases. The germline gives CDR1 SNHLY, CDR2 FYNNEI. Germline trimming cut 6 bases from V and 3 bases from J; bases unmatched to any gene: 2. There are 15 residues in the CDR3. The CDR3 spells CASSRLAGGYNEQFF. CDR3 sequence (DNA): TGTGCCAGCAGCAGACTAGCGGGGGGCTACAATGAGCAGTTCTTC. Supplemented by reference TRBV2 and TRBJ2-1, the full variable domain reads EPEVTQTPSHQVTQMGQEVILRCVPISNHLYFYWYRQILGQKVEFLVSFYNNEISEKSEIFDDQFSVERPDGSNFTLKIRSTKLEDSAMYFCASSRLAGGYNEQFFGPGTRLTVL.

The V and J genes are TRBV19 and TRBJ2-5, with 11 bases fitting TRBD1. The end of the DNA is better explained by TRBJ2-7, so the J call may be wrong. The CDR3 loop spans 15 amino acids. CDR1 and CDR2 (germline): LNHDA, SQIVND (reference sequence). CDR3 protein: CASSTGTGGSYEQYF. The CDR3 nucleotides read TGTGCCAGTAGTACCGGGACAGGGGGCTCCTACGAGCAGTACTTC.

The rearrangement joins TRBV5-8 to TRBJ1-3; D gene ambiguous. Germline lookup yields CDR1 SGHTS and CDR2 YDEGEE. This CDR3 spans 13 amino acids. V was pared by 0 bases and J by 6 bases, with 7 bases between. CDR3 region: CASSLGGVNTIYF. The CDR3 coding sequence is TGTGCCAGCAGCTTGGGCGGGGTAAACACCATATATTTT.

J is TRBJ1-2 and V is TRBV27; possibly TRBD1 for D (5 bases). This CDR3 contains 14 residues. The V and J ends lost 3 bases and 0 bases respectively, with 8 bases between them. Germline V CDR1 and CDR2: MNHEY, SMNVEV (reference sequence). For the CDR3, the DNA is TGTGCCAGCAGTTTTGGAGGGGCTAACTATGGCTACACCTTC. This encodes CASSFGGANYGYTF.

A single count supports this clone. The chain carries TRBV10-1 and TRBJ1-1, with 9 bases lining up with TRBD1. CDR3 length: 13 amino acids. Germline values: CDR1 WNHNN, CDR2 SYGVQD (reference sequence). J lost 7 bases, V lost 4 bases, and 4 bases had no gene match. The CDR3 spells CASSAPDRGEAFF. CDR3 nucleotide sequence: TGCGCCAGCAGTGCTCCGGACAGGGGTGAAGCTTTCTTT.

This clone was seen just once. The V call is TRBV10-3, the J call TRBJ1-3, with 9 bases identical to TRBD1. The ends lost 3 bases at V and 0 bases at J; junction bases unmatched: 3. This CDR3 has 16 residues. Per the germline V gene, CDR1 is ENHRY and CDR2 is SYGVKD. CDR3 sequence reads: CAISEPGQGSGNTIYF. The CDR3 coding sequence is TGTGCCATCAGTGAACCGGGACAGGGCTCTGGAAACACCATATATTTT.

The chain uses TRBV6-1 and TRBJ1-5; no reliable D call. In germline, CDR1 is MNHNS, CDR2 SASEGT. V was shortened by 4 bases and J by 10 bases, with 20 bases between the two germline ends. There are 15 residues in the CDR3. Written as DNA, the CDR3 is TGTGCCAGCAGTGCCGAAGACACCGCCCAGATCCCCCAGCATTTT. It encodes CASSAEDTAQIPQHF.

This clone showed up just once. V gene TRBV7-2 combines with J gene TRBJ2-3; D not certain. CDR1 and CDR2 (germline): SGHTA, FQGNSA. V was trimmed by 5 bases and J by 6 bases, leaving 9 bases between them. The length of the CDR3 is 12 residues. CDR3 nucleotide sequence: TGTGCCAGCAGCCCTTCCTCTGATACGCAGTATTTT. It is translated as CASSPSSDTQYF.

The chain uses TRBV7-2 and TRBJ1-2; a possible D gene is TRBD1 (6 bases). Germline CDR1 and CDR2: SGHTA and FQGNSA. Trimming took off 0 bases at V and 7 bases at J, with 12 bases between the two ends. The CDR3 is 14 residues long. In DNA, the CDR3 is TGTGCCAGCAGCTTAGCGGAGAGGGGGGCTGGCTACACCTTC. This encodes CASSLAERGAGYTF.

This chain uses TRBV14 with TRBJ1-2; 7 nucleotides align to TRBD1. This CDR3 comprises 14 residues. Germline V gene data show CDR1 as SGHDN and CDR2 as FVKESK. V shed 4 bases and J 0 bases; nucleotides not matched to a gene: 2. Written as DNA, the CDR3 is TGTGCCAGCAGCCCGGGACAGTCTAACTATGGCTACACCTTC. Translation gives CASSPGQSNYGYTF.

The chain combines TRBV16 with TRBJ1-2, with D hard to call. V dropped 5 bases and J dropped 1 base, with 8 bases sitting between them. This CDR3 spans 13 amino acids. Germline V gene sequence: CDR1 KGHSY, CDR2 FQNENV. CDR3 DNA: TGTGCCAGCAGCTCGGACGTTAACTATGGCTACACCTTC. As protein: CASSSDVNYGYTF.

The J gene is TRBJ1-1, the V gene TRBV7-2, with TRBD1 matching over 10 bases. The CDR3 extends over 14 amino acids. V was clipped by 7 bases and J by 6 bases; unmatched bases: 8. CDR1 and CDR2 from the germline V gene are SGHTA and FQGNSA. CDR3 loop: CASIRDRGVSEAFF. The CDR3 region has the DNA TGTGCCAGCATCCGGGACAGGGGTGTTTCTGAAGCTTTCTTT.

The V and J genes are TRBV19 and TRBJ1-5; the match to TRBD1 covers 7 bases. Germline loops: CDR1 LNHDA, CDR2 SQIVND (reference sequence). The CDR3 contains 14 residues. The junction had 3 bases not matched to a gene; V was cut back by 3 bases and J by 4 bases. CDR3 DNA: TGTGCCAGTAGTATCCGGACAGGAAATCAGCCCCAGCATTTT. Protein sequence: CASSIRTGNQPQHF.

The V call is TRBV7-2, the J call TRBJ1-2; the match to TRBD1 covers 10 bases. Trimming removed 4 bases from V and 7 bases from J; junction bases left unmatched: 9. Germline loops: CDR1 SGHTA, CDR2 FQGNSA. The CDR3 has 15 residues. The CDR3 spells CASSSTGTGAGGYTF. DNA for the CDR3: TGTGCCAGCAGCTCAACCGGGACAGGGGCCGGTGGCTACACCTTC.